This T cell receptor beta chain was retrieved from a study of cytotoxic CD8 clonotypes in ibrutinib-treated CLL. This clone was detected only a few times. Here immunoSEQ multiplex PCR was the method, and the copy in TCRdb shows in-frame clones only, minus some. Seen here are approximately 280,000 clones, about 72% observed once, and the top ten hold about 5%. CDR3 length equals 16 residues. Germline V lookup: CDR1 MDHEN, CDR2 SYDVKM. The V end was cut by 7 bases, the J end by 4 bases, with 17 bases between. The TCR sequence derives from a human donor with chronic lymphocytic leukemia. The rearrangement uses TRBV28 and TRBJ2-6; no reliable D call. Material: PBMCs, obtained at disease progression, from a patient treated with ibrutinib. The CDR3 sequence: CASTPMDLEGANVLTF. CDR3 sequence (DNA): TGTGCCAGCACCCCGATGGATCTGGAGGGGGCCAACGTCCTGACTTTC.